The 15 T cell receptor beta chains reported below all come from one sample, sequenced in a study of T-cell reconstitution after alpha-beta-depleted transplantation in children. The library targeted TCRbeta and was prepared with unique molecular identifiers. Using its own MiXCR run on the PCR reads, TCRdb lists one record per CDR3 protein. This sample carries some 280,000 distinct CDR3 sequences, more than 8% of them seen once, and the ten largest clones take 10%. The sequenced sample was PBMCs from the stem cell graft donor, obtained from the stem cell graft. The receptors come from a human donor who donated a stem cell graft to a child with SCID.

V gene TRBV5-1 combines with J gene TRBJ1-4; D not resolved. The CDR3 extends over 15 amino acids. Germline values: CDR1 SGHRS, CDR2 YFSETQ. Trimming left V 1 base short and J 0 bases short, with 7 bases between. The CDR3, as DNA: TGCGCCAGCAGCTTGTTTTCGGCAACTAATGAAAAACTGTTTTTT. Amino acid sequence: CASSLFSATNEKLFF. Full variable domain (rest looked up from reference TRBV5-1 and TRBJ1-4): KAGVTQTPRYLIKTRGQQVTLSCSPISGHRSVSWYQQTPGQGLQFLFEYFSETQRNKGNFPGRFSGRQFSNSRSEMNVSTLELGDSALYLCASSLFSATNEKLFFGSGTQLSVL.

There are a few counts of this clonotype. The rearrangement uses TRBV19 and TRBJ1-5; 8 bases fit TRBD1. The length of the CDR3 is 15 residues. After removal of 5 bases from V and 5 bases from J, the junction contained 8 bases not matched to a gene. The germline gives CDR1 LNHDA, CDR2 SQIVND (reference sequence). The CDR3 DNA reads as TGTGCCAGTAGTGGACAGACAGGGGTCTATCAGCCCCAGCATTTT. Protein sequence: CASSGQTGVYQPQHF.

At least ten counts were recorded for this clonotype. The chain uses TRBV12-3 or TRBV12-4 and TRBJ2-5, with D possibly being TRBD1 (6 bases). The CDR3 sequence is 17 residues long. Trimming removed 1 base at V and 3 bases at J, with 18 bases between. Here the CDR3 DNA reads TGTGCCAGCAGTTTAGGGGTCAGGGGCGGCAATGAAGAGACCCAGTACTTC. It is translated as CASSLGVRGGNEETQYF.

This clonotype was counted a few times. DNA of the CDR3: TGTGCCAGCAGGTTGGAGATCAACACCGGGGAGCTGTTTTTT. Protein product: CASRLEINTGELFF. The chain combines TRBV7-3 with TRBJ2-2, with unresolved D. CDR3 length equals 14 residues. Between the trimmed V and J ends, which lost 6 bases and 2 bases, there was a span of 10 bases. CDR1 is SGHTA and CDR2 is FQGTGA in the germline V gene.

This clonotype occurred a few times. The V gene is TRBV29-1, the J gene TRBJ2-1, with D possibly matching TRBD1 (6 bases). Per the germline V gene, CDR1 is SQVTM and CDR2 is ANQGSEA. This CDR3 has 12 residues. Between the trimmed V and J ends, which lost 7 bases and 6 bases, there was a span of 13 bases. As DNA, the CDR3 is TGCAGCGCCAAGCAGGGGAGCAATGAGCAGTTCTTC. Protein: CSAKQGSNEQFF.

This clonotype has more than one count but fewer than ten. V and J are TRBV5-6 and TRBJ2-5, with D possibly matching TRBD2 (5 bases). Germline lookup yields CDR1 SGHDT and CDR2 YYEEEE. CDR3 length: 15 residues. V lost 4 bases to trimming and J lost 3 bases, with 16 bases between them. Here the CDR3 DNA reads TGTGCCAGCAGCGGCCGGCCTCCGGAGGAAGAGACCCAGTACTTC. Amino acids: CASSGRPPEEETQYF.

This clonotype was found a few times. J is TRBJ2-1 and V is TRBV20-1; the match to TRBD2 covers 12 bases. The J segment lost 4 bases and the V segment lost 0 bases, leaving 10 bases of the junction unmatched. There are 18 residues in the CDR3. Germline CDR1 DFQATT, CDR2 SNEGSKA (reference sequence). The CDR3 nucleotides read TGCAGTGCTAGAGAGGAAGGCCGACTAGCGGGGGTGTACAATGAGCAGTTCTTC. Residues: CSAREEGRLAGVYNEQFF.

V usage is TRBV5-1 and J usage is TRBJ1-6, with D possibly being TRBD1 (6 bases). In germline, CDR1 is SGHRS, CDR2 YFSETQ. The V end lost 3 bases, the J end lost 6 bases, and 16 bases lay between the germline ends. This CDR3 comprises 16 residues. For the CDR3, the DNA is TGCGCCAGCAGCTGGACCCCAGGGGAAGCTAATTCACCCCTCCACTTT. The encoded protein is CASSWTPGEANSPLHF.

The chain combines TRBV5-1 with TRBJ1-1; 7 bases align to TRBD1. The germline gives CDR1 SGHRS, CDR2 YFSETQ. This CDR3 region has 15 residues. The trim removed 7 bases at V and 8 bases at J, leaving 17 bases unmatched. CDR3 loop: CASSLLTHRGLEAFF. The CDR3 nucleotides read TGCGCCAGCTCGCTCCTTACTCACAGGGGCTTAGAAGCTTTCTTT.

This clonotype turned up a few times. This rearrangement joins TRBV24-1 to TRBJ1-1, with D possibly TRBD1 on 6 matching bases. CDR3 length: 15 residues. V was cut by 5 bases and J by 1 base, with 13 bases left in between. CDR1 is KGHDR, CDR2 SFDVKD, per germline. Here the CDR3 reads CATSVHRAWNTEAFF. Written as DNA, the CDR3 is TGTGCCACCAGTGTCCACAGGGCGTGGAACACTGAAGCTTTCTTT.

The sample holds a few counts of this clonotype. V gene TRBV11-2 combines with J gene TRBJ1-1, with D uncertain. This CDR3 is built from 13 residues. Germline CDR1 reads SGHAT; CDR2 reads FQNNGV. Trimming stripped 1 base from V and 10 bases from J, with 13 bases between. The CDR3, as DNA: TGTGCCAGCAGCTTAGTACCCTTGGCGGGAGCTTTCTTT. Its translation is CASSLVPLAGAFF.

This chain joins TRBV10-3 and TRBJ2-7, with no clear D. CDR1 and CDR2 from the germline V gene are ENHRY and SYGVKD. This CDR3 comprises 12 residues. Trimming left V 0 bases short and J 4 bases short, with 4 bases between. The CDR3 sequence is CAISESGYEQYF. In DNA, the CDR3 is TGTGCCATCAGTGAGTCTGGATACGAGCAGTACTTC.

This clonotype turned up a few times. This chain connects TRBV7-7 to TRBJ2-3; the match to TRBD2 covers 10 bases. Germline values: CDR1 SSHAT, CDR2 FNYEAQ (reference sequence). J gave up 1 base and V 5 bases, and 3 bases lay outside the gene matches. The CDR3 spans 15 residues. CDR3 DNA sequence: TGTGCCAGCAGCCATGGGACTAGCGGCACAGATACGCAGTATTTT. It yields the protein CASSHGTSGTDTQYF.

This clonotype was seen a handful of times. The V call is TRBV5-1, the J call TRBJ1-1, with 9 bases aligning to TRBD1. Germline CDR1 reads SGHRS; CDR2 reads YFSETQ. V was clipped by 4 bases and J by 4 bases; unmatched bases: 5. CDR3 length: 14 amino acids. As DNA, the CDR3 is TGCGCCAGCAGCCTGACAGGGGGGACCACTGAAGCTTTCTTT. It codes for CASSLTGGTTEAFF.

V gene TRBV5-5 combines with J gene TRBJ2-2; D is undetermined. Trimming shortened V by 0 bases and J by 1 base, and 7 bases separated the two germline ends. The CDR3 covers 15 residues. CDR1 and CDR2 (germline): SGHKS, YYEKEE (reference sequence). In nucleotides, the CDR3 is TGTGCCAGCAGCTTGGTGTTCTGGAACACCGGGGAGCTGTTTTTT. It codes for CASSLVFWNTGELFF.